The sequence of this T cell receptor beta chain was determined in a study of CD8 T cells in ankylosing spondylitis. On this clonotype itself: Its antigen is as yet unknown.

Findings and limits, study-wide: For ankylosing spondylitis blood, a TCR beta motif of under 10 highly homologous variants appeared characteristic. Researchers reportedly found disease-linked clones significantly enriched in matched ankylosing spondylitis synovial fluid.

TCRdb re-called the 5' RACE reads with MiXCR, one entry per CDR3 protein. The sample lists 220,000 or so distinct CDR3 sequences; about 16% were seen once. V was cut by 5 bases and J by 5 bases, with 10 bases left in between. CDR1 and CDR2 (germline): MDHEN, SYDVKM. The CDR3 extends over 13 amino acids. Sequenced input: blood, either unsorted or a sorted T cell fraction (not recorded which). The sequence derives from a male donor with ankylosing spondylitis. J is TRBJ2-4 and V is TRBV28, with D uncertain. Here the CDR3 DNA reads TGTGCCAGCAGTCCGGTGGACCAAAACATTCAGTACTTC. Its translation: CASSPVDQNIQYF.